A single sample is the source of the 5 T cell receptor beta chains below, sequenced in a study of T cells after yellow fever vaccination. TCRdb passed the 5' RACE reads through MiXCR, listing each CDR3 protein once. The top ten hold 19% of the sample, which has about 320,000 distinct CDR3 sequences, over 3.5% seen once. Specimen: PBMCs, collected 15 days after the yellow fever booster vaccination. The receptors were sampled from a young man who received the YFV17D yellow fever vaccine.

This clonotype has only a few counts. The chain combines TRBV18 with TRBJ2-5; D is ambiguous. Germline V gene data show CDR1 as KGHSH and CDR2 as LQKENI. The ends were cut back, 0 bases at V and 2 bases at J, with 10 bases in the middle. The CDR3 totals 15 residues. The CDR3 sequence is CASSPPVPRQETQYF. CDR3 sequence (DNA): TGTGCCAGCTCACCACCAGTTCCTAGGCAAGAGACCCAGTACTTC.

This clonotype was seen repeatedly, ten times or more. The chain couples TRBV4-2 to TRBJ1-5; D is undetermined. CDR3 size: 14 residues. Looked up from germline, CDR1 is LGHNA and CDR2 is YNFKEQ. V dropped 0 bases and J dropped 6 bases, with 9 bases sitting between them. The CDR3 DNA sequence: TGTGCCAGCAGCCAAGACGGGCCGCGTCAGCCCCAGCATTTT. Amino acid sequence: CASSQDGPRQPQHF.

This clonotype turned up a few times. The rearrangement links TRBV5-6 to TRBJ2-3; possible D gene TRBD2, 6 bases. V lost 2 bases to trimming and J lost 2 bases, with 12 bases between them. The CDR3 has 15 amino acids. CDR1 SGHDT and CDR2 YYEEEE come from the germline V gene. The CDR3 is CASSFLRGVTDTQYF. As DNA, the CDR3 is TGTGCCAGCAGCTTCTTACGCGGGGTCACAGATACGCAGTATTTT.

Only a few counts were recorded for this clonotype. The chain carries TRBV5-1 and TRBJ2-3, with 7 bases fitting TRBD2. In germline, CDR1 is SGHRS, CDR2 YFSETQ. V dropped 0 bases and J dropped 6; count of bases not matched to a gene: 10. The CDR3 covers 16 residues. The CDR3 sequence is CASSLAPSGGGDTQYF. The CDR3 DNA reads TGCGCCAGCAGCTTGGCCCCTTCGGGGGGAGGGGATACGCAGTATTTT.

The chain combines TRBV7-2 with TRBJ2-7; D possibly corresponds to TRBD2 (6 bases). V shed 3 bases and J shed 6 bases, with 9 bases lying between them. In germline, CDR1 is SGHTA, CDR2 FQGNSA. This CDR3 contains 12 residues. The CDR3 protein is CASSFAGSEQYF. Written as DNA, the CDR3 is TGTGCCAGCAGCTTTGCGGGAAGCGAGCAGTACTTC.